This T cell receptor (beta chain) is from a study of PD-1 blockade in classical Hodgkin lymphoma. V was shortened by 0 bases and J by 5 bases, with 7 bases between the two germline ends. Per germline, CDR1 MNHEY and CDR2 SMNVEV (reference sequence). CDR3 length equals 13 residues. With regard to this clone: What it binds is not known.

Notes on the study in general: Newly diagnosed patients and complete responders had comparable diversity at baseline. According to reports, newly diagnosed patients had lower baseline TCR diversity than healthy donors, and relapsed/refractory patients had lower baseline TCR diversity still.

This table comes from immunoSEQ multiplex PCR, and its TCRdb copy is limited to in-frame clones, with some not included. The sample lists about 27,000 clones, over 60% seen once, with approximately 3.6% in the top ten. Stated time point: cycle 4 day 1 (C4D1), after less than seven weeks of nivolumab. Each of the patients experienced relapse following autologous stem cell transplantation, and their brentuximab vedotin exposure differed. The rearrangement joins TRBV27 to TRBJ1-1; D is undetermined. The source of this sequence is a human donor with classical Hodgkin lymphoma. This sample comprised peripheral blood mononuclear cells (PBMCs), obtained before the fourth cycle of nivolumab. Here the CDR3 DNA reads TGTGCCAGCAGTTTATCTATGAGGACTGAAGCTTTCTTT. Translated, it gives CASSLSMRTEAFF.